This T cell receptor (beta chain) comes out of a study of shared clonotypes between healthy human individuals. J was trimmed by 2 bases and V by 5 bases; bases with no gene match: 13. This CDR3 has 17 amino acids. Germline V CDR1 and CDR2: SGHNT, YENEEA. TCRdb's table, derived via immunoSEQ multiplex PCR, lists solely in-frame clones and lacks some. Counted here are millions of clones, 95% occurring once; the ten biggest clones make up roughly 0.13%. This sequence joins TRBV11-3 and TRBJ2-3, with TRBD2 matching 7 bases. The sample consisted of naive CD4+ T cells sorted from blood. Subset noted: CD45RA+ positively selected. This clonotype was sampled from a man aged 18 to 30 in good health. CDR3 sequence reads: CASSPRSTGGYTDTQYF. In nucleotides, the CDR3 is TGTGCCAGCAGCCCACGAAGTACGGGAGGTTACACAGATACGCAGTATTTT. The whole variable domain, remainder taken from reference TRBV11-3 and TRBJ2-3, is EAGVVQSPRYKIIEKKQPVAFWCNPISGHNTLYWYLQNLGQGPELLIRYENEEAVDDSQLPKDRFSAERLKGVDSTLKIQPAELGDSAVYLCASSPRSTGGYTDTQYFGPGTRLTVL.